The TCR beta chain under discussion was sequenced for a study of blood T cell repertoires in COVID-19. Authors' analysis steps: Amplification with reference gene primers provided the estimates of nucleated cell counts. Libraries were prepared by immunoSEQ multiplex PCR; TCRdb keeps only in-frame clonotypes and omits some of them. The V and J calls and clone size were taken over from that table, and D and trimming were inferred from the DNA. Among about 50,000 clones listed, approximately 80% were seen once. Specimen: peripheral blood. The clonotype was recovered from a man aged 65 to 79 with active or convalescent COVID-19.

In nucleotides, the CDR3 is TGTGCCAGTAGTAAACCCCGAGACGGGGGGAACACTGAAGCTTTCTTT. Amino acids: CASSKPRDGGNTEAFF. The chain is built from TRBV19 and TRBJ1-1; TRBD1 is a possible D gene (5 bases). The ends were cut back, 4 bases at V and 1 base at J, with 16 bases in the middle. The CDR3 spans 16 residues. Germline CDR1 reads LNHDA; CDR2 reads SQIVND (reference sequence). The full variable domain, its missing parts supplied by reference TRBV19 and TRBJ1-1, is DGGITQSPKYLFRKEGQNVTLSCEQNLNHDAMYWYRQDPGQGLRLIYYSQIVNDFQKGDIAEGYSVSREKKESFPLTVTSAQKNPTAFYLCASSKPRDGGNTEAFFGQGTRLTVV.